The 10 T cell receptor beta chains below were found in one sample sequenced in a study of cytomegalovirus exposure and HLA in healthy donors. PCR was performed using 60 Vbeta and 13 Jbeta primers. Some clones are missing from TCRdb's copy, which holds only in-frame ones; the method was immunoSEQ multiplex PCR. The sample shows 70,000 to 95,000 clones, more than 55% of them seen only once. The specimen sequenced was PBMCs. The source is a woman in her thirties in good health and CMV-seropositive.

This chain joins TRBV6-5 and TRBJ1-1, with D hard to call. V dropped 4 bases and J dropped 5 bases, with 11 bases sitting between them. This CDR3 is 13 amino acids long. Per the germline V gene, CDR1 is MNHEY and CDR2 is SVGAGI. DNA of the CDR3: TGTGCCAGCAGTTTGGGCTTGACGACTGAAGCTTTCTTT. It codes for CASSLGLTTEAFF.

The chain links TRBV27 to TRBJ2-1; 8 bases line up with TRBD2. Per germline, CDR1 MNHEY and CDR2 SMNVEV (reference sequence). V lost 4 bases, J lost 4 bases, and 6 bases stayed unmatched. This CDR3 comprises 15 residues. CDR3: CASSSLGGGYNEQFF. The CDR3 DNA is TGTGCCAGCAGTTCCCTCGGGGGGGGATACAATGAGCAGTTCTTC.

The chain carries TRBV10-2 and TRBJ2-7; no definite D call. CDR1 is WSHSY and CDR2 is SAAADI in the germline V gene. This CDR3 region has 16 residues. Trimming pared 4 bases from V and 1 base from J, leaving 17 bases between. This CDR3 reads CASSGRSDGLSYEQYF. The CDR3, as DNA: TGCGCCAGCAGTGGACGGTCAGACGGGTTGTCCTACGAGCAGTACTTC.

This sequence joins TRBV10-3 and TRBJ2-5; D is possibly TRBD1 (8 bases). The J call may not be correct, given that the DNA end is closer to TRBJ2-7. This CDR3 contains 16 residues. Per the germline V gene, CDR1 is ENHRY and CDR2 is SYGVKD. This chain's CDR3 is CAISPPAGQGGYEQYF. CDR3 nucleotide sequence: TGTGCCATCAGTCCTCCCGCAGGACAGGGAGGGTACGAGCAGTACTTC.

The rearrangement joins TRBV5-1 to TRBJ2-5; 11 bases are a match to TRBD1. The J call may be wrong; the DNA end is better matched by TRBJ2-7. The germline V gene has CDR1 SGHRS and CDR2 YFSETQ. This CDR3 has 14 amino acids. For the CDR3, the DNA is TGCGCCAGCAGCATCGGGACAGGGGGCTACGAGCAGTACTTC. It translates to CASSIGTGGYEQYF.

The CDR3 coding sequence is TGTGCCAGCAGCAATACAGATCAAGCTAACTATGGCTACACCTTC. Protein sequence: CASSNTDQANYGYTF. The chain links TRBV21-1 to TRBJ1-2; the D call in the table, TRBD1, was not verified against the DNA. TRBV21-1 represents a pseudogene. This CDR3 is built from 15 residues.

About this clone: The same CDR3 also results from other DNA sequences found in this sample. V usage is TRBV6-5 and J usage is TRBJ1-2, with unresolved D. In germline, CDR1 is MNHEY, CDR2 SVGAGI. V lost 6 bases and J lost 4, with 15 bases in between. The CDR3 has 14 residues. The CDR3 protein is CASSYGRRGYGYTF. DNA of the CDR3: TGTGCCAGCAGCTACGGTCGACGGGGCTATGGCTACACCTTC.

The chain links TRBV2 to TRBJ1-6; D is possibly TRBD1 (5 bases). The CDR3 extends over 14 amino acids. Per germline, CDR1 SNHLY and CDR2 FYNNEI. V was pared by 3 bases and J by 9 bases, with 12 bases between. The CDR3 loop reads CASSESRDISPLHF. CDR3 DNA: TGTGCCAGCAGTGAGTCCAGGGATATTTCACCCCTCCACTTT.

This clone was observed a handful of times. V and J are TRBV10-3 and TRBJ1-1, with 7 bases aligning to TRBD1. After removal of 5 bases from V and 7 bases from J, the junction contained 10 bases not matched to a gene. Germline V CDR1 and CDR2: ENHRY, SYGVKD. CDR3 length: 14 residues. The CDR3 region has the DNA TGTGCCATCAGTAAGGCCGGGACAGACTATGAAGCTTTCTTT. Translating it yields CAISKAGTDYEAFF.

As DNA, the CDR3 is TGTGCCAGCAGCCCTCAGGGAAATGAAAAACTGTTTTTT. This translates into CASSPQGNEKLFF. The rearrangement joins TRBV5-5 to TRBJ1-4; tentative D call: TRBD1 (5 bases). Germline values: CDR1 SGHKS, CDR2 YYEKEE (reference sequence). CDR3 length: 13 amino acids. The germline V and J ends were trimmed by 4 bases and 5 bases, with 9 bases remaining between them.